Here is one T cell receptor (beta chain) with its context. This clonotype occurred a few times. Its cognate antigen has yet to be identified. No much larger clone is present one base from it, and per-base qualities are unavailable. The instrument given in TCRdb is Illumina HiSeq 2500. TCR beta libraries were prepared by quantitative 5'-RACE with molecular barcodes. The paper's data handling went like this. A new computational method based on a probabilistic model of VDJ rearrangement was used to identify disease-linked TCR variants. The public reads were quality trimmed at Q25 with fastp and then assembled into clones with MiXCR by TCRdb, keeping productive beta chains. Every entry covers one CDR3 protein and lists the most common genes and DNA from its rows. TCRdb's processing, not the study's, gives the V and J calls here. The sample table records 300,000 to 400,000 distinct CDR3 sequences; 20% to 25% of these occur just once. The ten largest clones take up roughly a sixth of the sample.

Its CDR3 holds 14 amino acids, cysteine through phenylalanine. Of all the DNA, just the CDR3 is kept, 42 bases in frame from base 1. V is pared back by 7 bases and J by 1 base, with 10 bases lying between the germline termini. As encoded in the germline V gene, CDR1 is SNHLY while CDR2 is FYNNEI. This record comes from a study of CD8 T cells in ankylosing spondylitis (dated by TCRdb to about 2017). With regard to the full study: The study profiled T cell receptor beta repertoires in healthy donors and ankylosing spondylitis patients to find disease-linked TCR variants. The full study cohort comprised about 25 ankylosing spondylitis patients and 85 to 120 healthy donors. Peripheral blood was sampled, and synovial fluid was additionally collected from ankylosing spondylitis patients. Overall study results and their limits: Some motif variants had previously been reported in the synovial fluid and blood of reactive arthritis patients, which suggests shared mechanisms of disease initiation. A TCR beta motif made up of fewer than 10 highly homologous amino acid variants appeared to be characteristic of blood from ankylosing spondylitis patients. The disease-linked clones were reported to be significantly enriched in matched synovial fluid samples from ankylosing spondylitis patients. In peripheral blood, the disease-linked clones were found at relatively low frequencies and had a CD8+ phenotype.

This receptor was taken from a male donor with ankylosing spondylitis. Recombination joined TRBV2 with TRBJ2-2; the D segment cannot be called with confidence. Sequencing used blood, either unsorted or a sorted T cell fraction (not recorded which). Here the CDR3 is given as CASMPRVNTGELFF. The DNA reads as follows: TGTGCCAGCATGCCTAGGGTGAACACCGGGGAGCTGTTTTTT.